This record concerns one TCR beta chain sequence. This sample was included in a study of blood T cell repertoires in COVID-19. Whole-study context: Sites across the United States, Italy and Spain contributed samples from acute and convalescent COVID-19. T cells, B-cell-depleted T cells, or PBMCs supplied cDNA or gDNA.

Original processing methods: Amplifying reference gene primers gave estimates of nucleated cell counts. The table came from immunoSEQ multiplex PCR; TCRdb's copy has only in-frame clones and leaves some out. That table furnishes V, J and clone size, whereas the DNA furnished D and trimming. This sample has approximately 260,000 clones, with more than 65% found just once. This CDR3 is 14 amino acids long. Trimming shortened V by 5 bases and J by 0 bases, and 8 bases separated the two germline ends. From germline, CDR1 is SEHNR and CDR2 FQNEAQ (reference sequence). This receptor was taken from a woman in her thirties or forties with active or convalescent COVID-19. Sequenced input: peripheral blood. The chain links TRBV7-9 to TRBJ1-3; a possible D gene is TRBD1 (6 bases). The chain's CDR3 is CASSRGGSGNTIYF. CDR3 DNA sequence: TGTGCCAGCAGCCGAGGGGGCTCTGGAAACACCATATATTTT.